The rows below give T cell receptor beta chains drawn from one sample of a study of neoadjuvant anti-PD-1 for oral cavity cancer. Assay used: immunoSEQ multiplex PCR; TCRdb lists only in-frame clones, some missing. The table lists 7,200 or so clones, around 73% of them singletons. The starting material was PBMCs, obtained before nivolumab (anti-PD-1) treatment. The receptors derive from a person between 40 and 80 years old with oral cavity squamous cell carcinoma. CDR3s include the opening cysteine and the closing phenylalanine or tryptophan. D genes are given only for firm matches.

J gene: TRBJ1-2; D gene: NA; V gene: TRBV19; CDR3 protein: CASSITDYGYTF
J gene: TRBJ2-2; D gene: TRBD1; V gene: TRBV6-4; CDR3 protein: CASSEGQGAGELFF
J gene: TRBJ1-2; D gene: NA; V gene: TRBV19; CDR3 protein: CASRPFDRGYTF
J gene: TRBJ1-5; D gene: NA; V gene: TRBV6-6; CDR3 protein: CASSSGEEGNQPQHF
J gene: TRBJ2-1; D gene: TRBD1; V gene: TRBV4-3; CDR3 protein: CASSQLTGVHNEQFF
J gene: TRBJ2-3; D gene: TRBD1; V gene: TRBV7-9; CDR3 protein: CASSLTDRAWDTQYF
J gene: TRBJ2-1; D gene: TRBD2; V gene: TRBV13; CDR3 protein: CASSYTSGGAYNEQFF
J gene: TRBJ2-3; D gene: NA; V gene: TRBV20-1; CDR3 protein: CSASVDTQYF
J gene: TRBJ2-3; D gene: NA; V gene: TRBV11-2; CDR3 protein: CASSVGQSSTDTQYF
J gene: TRBJ2-1; D gene: NA; V gene: TRBV7-9; CDR3 protein: CASSFLGLDNEQFF
J gene: TRBJ2-7; D gene: TRBD2; V gene: TRBV2; CDR3 protein: CASSRLAGVTYEQYF
J gene: TRBJ2-1; D gene: TRBD2; V gene: TRBV6-5; CDR3 protein: CASSYLAGEGGEQFF
J gene: TRBJ2-1; D gene: TRBD2; V gene: TRBV15; CDR3 protein: CATSRDLGLAENNEQFF
J gene: TRBJ1-1; D gene: NA; V gene: TRBV4-1; CDR3 protein: CASSQLDMIALGTEAFF
J gene: TRBJ1-6; D gene: NA; V gene: TRBV19; CDR3 protein: CASRMTGQNNSPLHF
J gene: TRBJ2-1; D gene: TRBD1; V gene: TRBV9; CDR3 protein: CASSVGQGGEQFF
J gene: TRBJ1-5; D gene: NA; V gene: TRBV28; CDR3 protein: CATVPGGSNQPQHF
J gene: TRBJ2-7; D gene: NA; V gene: TRBV9; CDR3 protein: CASSVTPSSYEQYF
J gene: TRBJ2-5; D gene: NA; V gene: TRBV15; CDR3 protein: CATSRDGRVSETQYF
J gene: TRBJ2-2; D gene: NA; V gene: TRBV6-6; CDR3 protein: CASSYSRGNTGELFF
J gene: TRBJ2-1; D gene: NA; V gene: TRBV5-6; CDR3 protein: CASSPLLAVEQFF
J gene: TRBJ1-1; D gene: TRBD1; V gene: TRBV11-3; CDR3 protein: CASSYKTGGVRNTEAFF
J gene: TRBJ2-7; D gene: TRBD1; V gene: TRBV5-4; CDR3 protein: CASSLPGTGSYEQYF
J gene: TRBJ2-5; D gene: TRBD1; V gene: TRBV7-9; CDR3 protein: CASSLGTGDQETQYF
J gene: TRBJ2-2; D gene: TRBD1; V gene: TRBV4-3; CDR3 protein: CASSQGQGMSANTGELFF
J gene: TRBJ1-1; D gene: TRBD1; V gene: TRBV2; CDR3 protein: CASSEARQGEWGTEAFF
J gene: TRBJ1-1; D gene: NA; V gene: TRBV4-1; CDR3 protein: CASSQVTILNTEAFF
J gene: TRBJ2-1; D gene: TRBD1; V gene: TRBV6-1; CDR3 protein: CASSVQGALRNEQFF
J gene: TRBJ2-3; D gene: TRBD1; V gene: TRBV5-4; CDR3 protein: CASSTTGGDTQYF
J gene: TRBJ2-7; D gene: NA; V gene: TRBV7-8; CDR3 protein: CASSFRTPDEQYF
J gene: TRBJ1-5; D gene: NA; V gene: TRBV2; CDR3 protein: CASSGAGESNQPQHF
J gene: TRBJ2-5; D gene: NA; V gene: TRBV18; CDR3 protein: CASSHRQNQETQYF
J gene: TRBJ2-5; D gene: TRBD2; V gene: TRBV2; CDR3 protein: CASSEIGLALETQYF
J gene: TRBJ1-2; D gene: NA; V gene: TRBV6-6; CDR3 protein: CASDRVSAYGYTF
J gene: TRBJ1-1; D gene: NA; V gene: TRBV29-1; CDR3 protein: CSVGVTEAFF
J gene: TRBJ2-2; D gene: NA; V gene: TRBV10-3; CDR3 protein: CAISENTGELFF
J gene: TRBJ2-1; D gene: NA; V gene: TRBV27; CDR3 protein: CASRGEHLAYNEQFF
J gene: TRBJ2-5; D gene: NA; V gene: TRBV5-1; CDR3 protein: CASRENQETQYF
J gene: TRBJ2-2; D gene: NA; V gene: TRBV30; CDR3 protein: CAWESGERGFNTGELFF
J gene: TRBJ2-5; D gene: NA; V gene: TRBV5-4; CDR3 protein: CASSLAGKETQYF
J gene: TRBJ2-7; D gene: TRBD1; V gene: TRBV7-8; CDR3 protein: CASSLGGTGVHEQYF
J gene: TRBJ1-6; D gene: NA; V gene: TRBV6-5; CDR3 protein: CASSFGQGVGSPLHF
J gene: TRBJ1-2; D gene: NA; V gene: TRBV10-3; CDR3 protein: CAISGLPGGNYGYTF
J gene: TRBJ1-4; D gene: NA; V gene: TRBV5-4; CDR3 protein: CASSLEAGNNEKLFF